This T cell receptor (beta chain) originates from a study of cytomegalovirus exposure and HLA in healthy donors. CDR1 and CDR2 (germline): SGHDN, FVKESK. The germline V and J ends were trimmed by 5 bases and 7 bases, with 7 bases remaining between them. The CDR3 sequence is 11 residues long. Both 60 Vbeta primers and 13 Jbeta primers went into the PCR. The protocol was immunoSEQ multiplex PCR, while the TCRdb copy is restricted to in-frame clones and leaves out a portion. There are about 140,000 clones in the sample; 80% occur only once, and roughly 4.7% lies in the top ten. The chain has TRBV14 and TRBJ2-3, with D unresolved. Source material: PBMCs. The clonotype comes from a male donor in good health and CMV-seronegative. CDR3 DNA sequence: TGTGCCAGCAGCACGGGTTATACGCAGTATTTT. Translating it yields CASSTGYTQYF.